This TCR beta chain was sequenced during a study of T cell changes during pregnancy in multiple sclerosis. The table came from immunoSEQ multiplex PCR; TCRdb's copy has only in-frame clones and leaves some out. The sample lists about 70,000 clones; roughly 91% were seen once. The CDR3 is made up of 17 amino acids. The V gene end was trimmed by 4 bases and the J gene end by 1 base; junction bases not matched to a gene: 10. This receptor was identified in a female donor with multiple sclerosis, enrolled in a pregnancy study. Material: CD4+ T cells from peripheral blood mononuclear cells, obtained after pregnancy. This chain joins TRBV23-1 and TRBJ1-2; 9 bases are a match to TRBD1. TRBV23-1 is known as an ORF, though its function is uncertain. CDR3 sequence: CASSPRTGETYNYGYTF. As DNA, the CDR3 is TGCGCCAGCAGTCCCCGGACAGGGGAGACGTATAACTATGGCTACACCTTC.